This passage covers 27 T cell receptor beta chains from one sample sequenced in a study of cytomegalovirus exposure and HLA in healthy donors. The PCR used 60 Vbeta and 13 Jbeta primers. Data came from immunoSEQ multiplex PCR; TCRdb stores just in-frame clones and leaves some out. The data show around 200,000 clones, and the top ten clones hold less than 1%. Sequencing used PBMCs. The receptors derive from a woman in her 30s in good health and CMV-seropositive.

The V gene is TRBV27, the J gene TRBJ1-1; maybe TRBD1 (6 bases). The CDR3 runs 14 residues. V lost 6 bases and J lost 4, with 15 bases in between. Germline CDR1 reads MNHEY; CDR2 reads SMNVEV (reference sequence). For the CDR3, the DNA is TGTGCCAGCAGCCCTCGTAGGACAGTCACTGAAGCTTTCTTT. Translating gives CASSPRRTVTEAFF.

This rearrangement joins TRBV5-4 to TRBJ1-3; 7 bases line up with TRBD1. Germline trimming cut 0 bases from V and 9 bases from J; bases unmatched to any gene: 6. This CDR3 is 14 amino acids long. Germline CDR1 and CDR2: SGHNT and YYREEE (reference sequence). This CDR3 is CASSLAQGEGTIYF. The CDR3 DNA reads as TGTGCCAGCAGCTTGGCCCAGGGGGAAGGCACCATATATTTT.

The chain recombines TRBV7-2 with TRBJ1-1; D is perhaps TRBD1 (5 bases). Germline CDR1 SGHTA, CDR2 FQGNSA. With 5 bases removed from V and 0 bases from J, the gap between germline ends came to 19 bases. CDR3 length equals 17 residues. The CDR3 region is CTSSQGNLGGMNTEAFF. In DNA, the CDR3 is TGTACCAGCAGCCAAGGAAATTTGGGGGGTATGAACACTGAAGCTTTCTTT.

The chain combines TRBV7-9 with TRBJ2-3; 8 bases fit TRBD1. This CDR3 is built from 13 residues. J gave up 4 bases and V 6 bases, and 3 bases lay outside the gene matches. CDR1 and CDR2 (germline): SEHNR, FQNEAQ (reference sequence). The CDR3 DNA follows: TGTGCCAGCAGGATGACAGGGGCAGATACGCAGTATTTT. It specifies CASRMTGADTQYF.

The chain recombines TRBV7-9 with TRBJ2-1; D is unresolved. Trimming pared 3 bases from V and 2 bases from J, leaving 11 bases between. The germline CDR1 and CDR2 sequences are SEHNR and FQNEAQ (reference sequence). The CDR3 contains 15 residues. Written as DNA, the CDR3 is TGTGCCAGCAGCTTGGTGAGCGTCACCTACAATGAGCAGTTCTTC. It codes for CASSLVSVTYNEQFF.

The genes are TRBV7-2 and TRBJ2-5, with D hard to call. TRBJ2-7 matches the DNA end more closely, so the J call is doubtful. The germline V gene encodes CDR1 SGHTA and CDR2 FQGNSA. CDR3 length equals 11 residues. This chain's CDR3 is CASSLVVEQYF. The CDR3, as DNA: TGTGCCAGCAGCTTAGTTGTCGAGCAGTACTTC.

The genes are TRBV25-1 and TRBJ2-3, with 7 nucleotides matching TRBD2. J gave up 4 bases and V 4 bases, and 5 bases lay outside the gene matches. This CDR3 spans 14 amino acids. Germline V gives CDR1 MGHDK, CDR2 SYGVNS. The CDR3 is CASSVTRGADTQYF. The CDR3 DNA reads as TGTGCCAGCAGTGTCACCCGGGGGGCAGATACGCAGTATTTT. The full variable domain, with the rest looked up from reference TRBV25-1 and TRBJ2-3, is EADIYQTPRYLVIGTGKKITLECSQTMGHDKMYWYQQDPGMELHLIHYSYGVNSTEKGDLSSESTVSRIRTEHFPLTLESARPSHTSQYLCASSVTRGADTQYFGPGTRLTVL.

The rearrangement joins TRBV27 to TRBJ2-5, with 7 bases aligning to TRBD1. The V segment lost 6 bases and the J segment 5 bases; nucleotides outside the gene matches: 12. There are 15 residues in the CDR3. Germline V gene sequence: CDR1 MNHEY, CDR2 SMNVEV (reference sequence). In nucleotides, the CDR3 is TGTGCCAGCAGGGAGATAAGGACAGGCGGCGAGACCCAGTACTTC. Translating it yields CASREIRTGGETQYF.

The V gene is TRBV10-3, the J gene TRBJ1-3, with a tentative D call TRBD1 (5 bases). With 10 bases removed from V and 2 bases from J, the gap between germline ends came to 15 bases. The CDR3 contains 14 residues. Germline values: CDR1 ENHRY, CDR2 SYGVKD. The CDR3 is CATRGEVAGNTIYF. CDR3 sequence (DNA): TGTGCCACCCGGGGGGAAGTTGCTGGAAACACCATATATTTT.

V and J are TRBV6-5 and TRBJ2-7; possibly TRBD1 for D (6 bases). The CDR3 has 16 amino acids. From germline, CDR1 is MNHEY and CDR2 SVGAGI. V was trimmed by 0 bases and J by 0 bases, leaving 12 bases between them. The CDR3 loop is CASSYSLQGSSYEQYF. CDR3 DNA: TGTGCCAGCAGTTACTCGCTTCAGGGGAGCTCCTACGAGCAGTACTTC.

The chain has TRBV28 and TRBJ2-2, with 12 nucleotides matching TRBD2. In germline, CDR1 is MDHEN, CDR2 SYDVKM. After removal of 6 bases from V and 5 bases from J, the junction contained 10 bases not matched to a gene. The CDR3 covers 17 residues. CDR3 DNA: TGTGCCAGCAGCCTTCCGGGACTAGCGGGTTTTACCGGGGAGCTGTTTTTT. Protein product: CASSLPGLAGFTGELFF.

This chain's CDR3 is CASSTTGFTGELFF. The CDR3 nucleotides are TGTGCCAGCAGCACAACAGGTTTCACCGGGGAGCTGTTTTTT. The chain couples TRBV7-7 to TRBJ2-2, with D maybe TRBD1 (5 bases). This CDR3 contains 14 residues. Germline CDR1 SSHAT, CDR2 FNYEAQ (reference sequence). The ends were cut back, 5 bases at V and 4 bases at J, with 11 bases in the middle.

The chain carries TRBV18 and TRBJ1-1, with D possibly being TRBD1 (6 bases). The germline V and J ends were trimmed by 2 bases and 1 base, with 14 bases remaining between them. CDR3 length: 16 residues. CDR1 and CDR2 (germline): KGHSH, LQKENI. CDR3 nucleotides: TGTGCCAGCTCACCAAGACAGGTGGGAACGAACACTGAAGCTTTCTTT. Translation: CASSPRQVGTNTEAFF.

V and J are TRBV6-5 and TRBJ2-3; 9 bases align to TRBD2. This CDR3 is 15 amino acids long. Germline V gene lookup returns CDR1 MNHEY and CDR2 SVGAGI. V shed 8 bases, J shed 0 bases, and the junction held 6 bases outside the gene matches. CDR3 DNA sequence: TGTGCCAGCGGTAAGACTAGCGGTAGCACAGATACGCAGTATTTT. Translation: CASGKTSGSTDTQYF.

The chain links TRBV29-1 to TRBJ2-1, with 8 bases matching TRBD1. V lost 7 bases to trimming and J lost 8 bases; unmatched junction nucleotides: 10. Per the germline V gene, CDR1 is SQVTM and CDR2 is ANQGSEA. The CDR3 runs to 13 residues. The CDR3 protein is CSARTGMVDEQFF. CDR3 DNA: TGCAGCGCAAGGACAGGGATGGTCGATGAGCAGTTCTTC.

J is TRBJ2-3 and V is TRBV2, with 7 bases that match TRBD2. CDR1 and CDR2 from the germline V gene are SNHLY and FYNNEI. The length of the CDR3 is 11 residues. V lost 4 bases, J lost 8 bases, and 0 bases stayed unmatched. CDR3 region: CASSAGGTQYF. The CDR3 DNA reads TGTGCCAGCAGTGCGGGGGGTACGCAGTATTTT.

In nucleotides, the CDR3 is TGCAGCACCCGGGACAGGGGCTTTTATGGCTACACCTTC. Protein: CSTRDRGFYGYTF. The gene calls are TRBV29-1 and TRBJ1-2, with 10 bases identical to TRBD1. The CDR3 runs 13 residues. Germline assignment: CDR1 SQVTM and CDR2 ANQGSEA. V trimming: 8 bases; J trimming: 5 bases; junction bases outside the gene matches: 8.

In nucleotides, the CDR3 is TGTGCCAGCAGGGACAGGGGAACTAATGAAAAACTGTTTTTT. Protein product: CASRDRGTNEKLFF. This chain links TRBV25-1 with TRBJ1-4; 9 nucleotides match TRBD1. With V trimmed by 6 bases and J by 1 base, 0 bases remained unmatched. Germline V gene data show CDR1 as MGHDK and CDR2 as SYGVNS. There are 14 residues in the CDR3.

CDR3 protein: CASSLWGEWNSPLHF. CDR3 coding DNA: TGTGCCAGCAGTTTATGGGGGGAGTGGAATTCACCCCTCCACTTT. The rearrangement uses TRBV27 and TRBJ1-6; tentative D call: TRBD1 (5 bases). Between the trimmed V and J ends, which lost 1 base and 7 bases, there was a span of 11 bases. Germline V gives CDR1 MNHEY, CDR2 SMNVEV (reference sequence). This CDR3 is 15 amino acids long.

The V gene is TRBV28, the J gene TRBJ1-5, with TRBD1 matching over 7 bases. Germline CDR1 MDHEN, CDR2 SYDVKM. V trimming: 7 bases; J trimming: 5 bases; junction bases outside the gene matches: 8. The CDR3 is 14 amino acids. DNA of the CDR3: TGTGCCAGCACCCAACAGGGGTTTGATCAGCCCCAGCATTTT. Translation: CASTQQGFDQPQHF.

The chain is built from TRBV29-1 and TRBJ2-1; D gene unclear. CDR1 is SQVTM and CDR2 is ANQGSEA in the germline V gene. Trimming shortened V by 5 bases and J by 6 bases, and 14 bases separated the two germline ends. The CDR3 sequence is 13 residues long. This CDR3 reads CSVYLSPGNEQFF. The CDR3 bases are TGCAGCGTTTATTTGTCCCCGGGCAATGAGCAGTTCTTC.

The chain recombines TRBV11-3 with TRBJ2-2, with TRBD2 matching 11 bases. CDR1 is SGHNT and CDR2 is YENEEA in the germline V gene. This CDR3 is built from 16 residues. The junction had 6 bases not matched to a gene; V was cut back by 5 bases and J by 4 bases. The CDR3 DNA sequence: TGTGCCAGCAGCCCCTCCGGGACTAGCGGCACCGGGGAGCTGTTTTTT. This encodes CASSPSGTSGTGELFF.

The V and J genes are TRBV18 and TRBJ1-2, with D tentatively TRBD1 (5 bases). Germline V gene sequence: CDR1 KGHSH, CDR2 LQKENI. V was cut by 2 bases and J by 6 bases, with 13 bases left in between. This CDR3 has 14 amino acids. CDR3 sequence reads: CASSPDQGLDGYTF. The DNA for the CDR3 is TGTGCCAGCTCACCAGATCAGGGTCTAGATGGCTACACCTTC.

The chain joins TRBV6-6 to TRBJ1-3; D is possibly TRBD1 (5 bases). Germline V gives CDR1 MNHNY, CDR2 SVGAGI (reference sequence). V lost 3 bases and J 1 base, leaving 10 bases between the germline ends. The CDR3 has 15 amino acids. In DNA, the CDR3 is TGTGCCAGCAGTTATAGGGGTATTTCTGGAAACACCATATATTTT. This codes for CASSYRGISGNTIYF.

V usage is TRBV7-2 and J usage is TRBJ2-3, with 7 bases aligning to TRBD2. This CDR3 comprises 15 residues. The trim removed 6 bases at V and 6 bases at J, leaving 12 bases unmatched. In germline, CDR1 is SGHTA, CDR2 FQGNSA. In DNA, the CDR3 is TGTGCCAGCAGACCGCCGGGACTAATTTGGGATACGCAGTATTTT. As protein: CASRPPGLIWDTQYF.

The chain couples TRBV29-1 to TRBJ1-2, with 8 bases fitting TRBD1. Looked up from germline, CDR1 is SQVTM and CDR2 is ANQGSEA. Trimming cost V 2 bases and J 2 bases; bases outside gene matches: 1. The length of the CDR3 is 13 residues. CDR3: CSVEWDRNYGYTF. CDR3 bases: TGCAGCGTTGAATGGGACAGGAACTATGGCTACACCTTC.

This chain connects TRBV20-1 to TRBJ1-1, with D unclear. V lost 7 bases, J lost 1 base, and 7 bases lay in between. Per the germline V gene, CDR1 is DFQATT and CDR2 is SNEGSKA (reference sequence). This CDR3 contains 11 residues. The CDR3 DNA reads as TGCAGTGGGCCGAAGAACACTGAAGCTTTCTTT. This sequence encodes CSGPKNTEAFF.